This TCR beta chain was captured in a study of naive and memory T cell subsets. General study findings and limits: Naive repertoires, especially CD8, held a few larger clonotypes, possibly memory cells re-expressing CD45RA. Diversity fell and Gini index rose from naive through CM, EM, EMRA.

A single count supports this clonotype. Its antigen is not known. An equimolar mix of two oligonucleotides served as the beta constant-region primer for TRBC1 and TRBC2. The ligated cDNA underwent four PCR rounds using SP2 and nested alpha and beta constant-region primers. TCRdb passed the UMI-ligation and nested PCR reads through MiXCR, listing each CDR3 protein once. The table lists roughly 100,000 distinct CDR3 sequences, about 14% of them singletons. The TCR comes from a human donor in good health. The material sequenced was naive CD8+ T cells from blood.

CDR3 DNA sequence: TGTGCCAGCAGTTCCCCTACTAGCGGGGGGGACCGTCGAATGGGCGATGAGCAGTTCTTC. Amino acid sequence: CASSSPTSGGDRRMGDEQFF. The chain has TRBV27 and TRBJ2-1, with 13 bases lining up with TRBD2. Trimming cost V 4 bases and J 8 bases; bases outside gene matches: 20. This CDR3 region has 20 residues. CDR1 is MNHEY, CDR2 SMNVEV, per germline (reference sequence).